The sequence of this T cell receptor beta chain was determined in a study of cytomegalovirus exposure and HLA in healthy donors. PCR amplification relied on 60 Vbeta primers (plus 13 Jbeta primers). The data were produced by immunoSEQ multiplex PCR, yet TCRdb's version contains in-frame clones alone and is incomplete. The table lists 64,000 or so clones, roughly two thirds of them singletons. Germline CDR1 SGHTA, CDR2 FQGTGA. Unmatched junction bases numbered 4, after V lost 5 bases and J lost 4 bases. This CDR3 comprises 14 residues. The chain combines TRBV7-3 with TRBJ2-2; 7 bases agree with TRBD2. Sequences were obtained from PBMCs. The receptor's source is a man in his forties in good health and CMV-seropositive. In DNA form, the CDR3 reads TGTGCCAGCAGCCCGGGGAGGGGCACCGGGGAGCTGTTTTTT. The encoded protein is CASSPGRGTGELFF.